A selection of T cell receptor beta chains follows, all from one sample in a study of blood T cell repertoires in COVID-19. The method was immunoSEQ multiplex PCR; TCRdb's version includes in-frame clones alone and lacks a portion of them. The sample carries 150,000 to 200,000 clones, around 74% recorded once. What was sequenced was peripheral blood. The receptor source for this set is a woman older than 75 with acute or convalescent COVID-19. The CDR3 runs from the conserved cysteine through the conserved F or W. The D gene is left open where the match is weak. The size field is filled for only some rows; it gives once, few, many or a size class.

>-|TRBV4-3|TRBJ2-1|TRBD2
CASARTIIAGGRAGNEQFF
TGCGCCAGTGCCCGAACGATAATAGCGGGAGGACGTGCGGGCAATGAGCAGTTCTTC
>-|TRBV5-1|TRBJ2-5|TRBD2
CASSLGAGGRSEETQYF
TGCGCCAGCAGCTTGGGTGCGGGGGGGCGATCGGAAGAGACCCAGTACTTC
>-|TRBV20-1|TRBJ2-2|-
CSASPPGPGELFF
TGCAGTGCTAGTCCCCCAGGGCCCGGGGAGCTGTTTTTT
>-|TRBV4-3|TRBJ2-1|-
CASSQDQGTHIYNEQFF
TGCGCCAGCAGCCAAGACCAGGGGACCCACATCTACAATGAGCAGTTCTTC
>-|TRBV2|TRBJ1-3|TRBD1
CATKETGGENTIYF
TGTGCCACCAAGGAGACAGGGGGGGAAAACACCATATATTTT
>-|TRBV19|TRBJ2-3|TRBD1
CASSKGTGQDTQYF
TGTGCCAGTAGTAAGGGGACAGGGCAAGATACGCAGTATTTT
>-|TRBV30|TRBJ2-2|-
CAWAPSQGTGELFF
TGTGCCTGGGCCCCCAGCCAGGGGACCGGGGAGCTGTTTTTT
>-|TRBV5-4|TRBJ2-1|TRBD2
CASSPTSGGRFSSYNEQFF
TGTGCCAGCAGTCCAACTAGCGGGGGTCGGTTTAGCTCCTACAATGAGCAGTTCTTC
>-|TRBV10-3|TRBJ1-1|-
CAIRRSTDNTEAFF
TGTGCCATCCGTCGTTCGACAGATAACACTGAAGCTTTCTTT
>-|TRBV2|TRBJ2-2|-
CATHRTNTGELFF
TGTGCCACCCACAGGACGAACACCGGGGAGCTGTTTTTT
>-|TRBV5-1|TRBJ1-3|-
CASSLTEGRYRVYF
TGCGCCAGCAGCTTGACAGAGGGTAGATACCGAGTATATTTT
>-|TRBV12-3/TRBV12-4|TRBJ2-7|-
CASSLGGTYEQYF
TGTGCCAGCAGTTTAGGAGGGACCTACGAGCAGTACTTC
>many|TRBV12-3/TRBV12-4|TRBJ1-6|-
CASSSYNNSPLHF
TGTGCCAGCAGCTCCTATAATAATTCACCCCTCCACTTT
>-|TRBV4-1|TRBJ2-7|-
CASRTGSDEQYF
TGCGCCAGCAGAACAGGGTCAGACGAGCAGTACTTC
>-|TRBV5-1|TRBJ2-2|-
CASSLEVTGNTGELFF
TGCGCCAGCAGCTTGGAAGTGACAGGGAACACCGGGGAGCTGTTTTTT
>-|TRBV5-1|TRBJ1-2|-
CASSFELRGRGYTF
TGCGCCAGCAGCTTTGAGCTCAGGGGCAGAGGCTACACCTTC
>once|TRBV6-1|TRBJ1-1|TRBD1
CASSDQTGSSEAFF
TGTGCCAGCAGTGACCAGACAGGGTCCTCTGAAGCTTTCTTT
>few|TRBV19|TRBJ1-6|-
CASRIRAAEYNSPLHF
TGTGCCAGCAGAATCAGGGCCGCAGAATATAATTCACCCCTCCACTTT
>-|TRBV5-6|TRBJ2-7|-
CAPYRYEQYF
TGTGCCCCCTATCGCTACGAGCAGTACTTC
>-|TRBV7-7|TRBJ2-1|-
CASSLGLASYNEQFF
TGTGCCAGCAGCTTAGGGTTAGCATCCTACAATGAGCAGTTCTTC
>-|TRBV6-2/TRBV6-3|TRBJ2-7|TRBD1
CASSYAGGYEQYF
TGTGCCAGCAGTTACGCAGGGGGCTACGAGCAGTACTTC
>-|TRBV6-5|TRBJ1-1|-
CASSYTRGGTEAFF
TGTGCCAGCAGTTATACTAGGGGAGGCACTGAAGCTTTCTTT
>-|TRBV4-2|TRBJ2-2|-
CASSHGRLGENTGELFF
TGTGCCAGCAGCCACGGTCGGCTCGGGGAGAACACCGGGGAGCTGTTTTTT
>-|TRBV28|TRBJ1-1|-
CASSLGLGAKLEAFF
TGTGCCAGCAGTTTGGGACTCGGGGCGAAACTTGAAGCTTTCTTT
>-|TRBV4-3|TRBJ2-1|TRBD2
CASSRLLAGSSYNEQFF
TGCGCCAGCAGCCGGCTACTAGCGGGAAGCTCCTACAATGAGCAGTTCTTC
>few|TRBV28|TRBJ2-3|TRBD2
CASSFPSSGSPTDTQYF
TGTGCCAGCAGTTTCCCTTCTAGCGGGAGTCCCACAGATACGCAGTATTTT
>-|TRBV11-3|TRBJ2-3|TRBD2
CASSLGTSGYSTDTQYF
TGTGCCAGCAGCTTAGGAACTAGCGGTTACAGCACAGATACGCAGTATTTT
>once|TRBV28|TRBJ2-1|TRBD2
CASSFPGTSVAEQFF
TGTGCCAGCAGTTTCCCCGGGACTAGTGTCGCTGAGCAGTTCTTC
>-|TRBV7-9|TRBJ1-1|-
CASSIGVEAFF
TGTGCCAGCAGCATAGGCGTTGAAGCTTTCTTT
>-|TRBV6-5|TRBJ2-7|-
CASLGVSNEQYF
TGTGCCAGCCTCGGGGTTAGCAACGAGCAGTACTTC
>-|TRBV7-2|TRBJ1-2|TRBD1
CASSLVRDSPYGYTF
TGTGCCAGCAGCTTAGTCCGGGACAGCCCTTATGGCTACACCTTC
>few|TRBV7-9|TRBJ1-4|-
CASSLDGGSPNEKLFF
TGTGCCAGCAGCTTAGATGGAGGGTCCCCTAATGAAAAACTGTTTTTT
>-|TRBV28|TRBJ1-2|-
CASSQDSNYGYTF
TGTGCCAGCAGCCAGGACAGTAACTATGGCTACACCTTC
>-|TRBV19|TRBJ1-5|TRBD1
CASSTVQGDQPQHF
TGTGCCAGTAGTACCGTACAGGGGGACCAGCCCCAGCATTTT
>-|TRBV5-1|TRBJ2-2|TRBD2
CASSLGGLANTGELFF
TGCGCCAGCAGCTTGGGGGGACTAGCGAACACCGGGGAGCTGTTTTTT
>-|TRBV12-2|TRBJ2-4|-
CASRLEVLAPAKNIQYF
TGTGCAAGTCGCTTAGAGGTTCTAGCCCCAGCCAAAAACATTCAGTACTTC
>-|TRBV7-2|TRBJ1-2|TRBD1
CASSLPDRYMDYGYTF
TGTGCCAGCAGCTTACCGGACAGGTATATGGACTATGGCTACACCTTC
>once|TRBV7-8|TRBJ2-5|-
CASSPGRGRQETQYF
TGTGCCAGCAGCCCCGGGAGGGGGCGGCAAGAGACCCAGTACTTC
>-|TRBV6-1|TRBJ2-7|TRBD1
CASSAGQGPRTYEQYF
TGTGCCAGCAGTGCTGGACAGGGCCCGCGAACCTACGAGCAGTACTTC
>-|TRBV5-1|TRBJ2-7|TRBD1
CASSPGQGTYHEQYF
TGCGCCAGCAGCCCAGGACAGGGAACTTACCACGAGCAGTACTTC
>-|TRBV29-1|TRBJ1-1|TRBD1
CSAGDRMNTEAFF
TGCAGCGCCGGGGACAGGATGAACACTGAAGCTTTCTTT
>-|TRBV28|TRBJ2-5|-
CASSSALGGVETQYF
TGTGCCAGCAGTTCCGCTTTAGGGGGGGTGGAGACCCAGTACTTC
>-|TRBV7-5|TRBJ2-5|-
CVRGGVGARETQYF
TGTGTCAGAGGGGGGGTGGGTGCACGAGAGACCCAGTACTTC
>few|TRBV10-1|TRBJ2-2|-
CASSDMVAENTGELFF
TGCGCCAGCAGTGATATGGTGGCGGAAAACACCGGGGAGCTGTTTTTT
>-|TRBV21-1|TRBJ2-1|-
CASSLPGLSAGNEQFF
TGTGCCAGCAGCTTACCGGGACTCTCAGCGGGGAATGAGCAGTTCTTC
>-|TRBV5-1|TRBJ1-5|-
CASSPLGGSSNQPQHF
TGCGCCAGCAGCCCCCTGGGGGGGAGTAGCAATCAGCCCCAGCATTTT
>-|TRBV11-3|TRBJ2-1|-
CASSFYPGQTNPHEQFF
TGTGCCAGCAGCTTCTACCCCGGACAGACTAACCCGCATGAGCAGTTCTTC
>-|TRBV10-3|TRBJ1-3|-
CAITGGAGGNTIYF
TGTGCCATCACGGGGGGCGCAGGGGGAAACACCATATATTTT